The source of this T cell receptor beta chain is a study of CD8+ T cells in alopecia areata. As for the study in general: Tofacitinib administration persisted for 6 to 18 months, succeeded by 6 months off drug.

cDNA serving as the sequencing template came from extracted, reverse transcribed RNA. Sequencing was performed with immunoSEQ multiplex PCR; in TCRdb, only in-frame clones are kept and a portion is missing. The table records 120,000 or so clones, around two fifths of them present only once. The CDR3 contains 15 residues. V lost 1 base and J lost 5; bases outside the gene matches: 3. The germline gives CDR1 SNHLY, CDR2 FYNNEI. V is TRBV2 and J is TRBJ2-7; TRBD2 matches 12 bases. Sequences were obtained from CD4+ T cells sorted from blood. The receptor's source is a human donor with alopecia areata. The CDR3 DNA reads as TGTGCCAGCAGTGAAGAAGGACTAGCGGGAAACGAGCAGTACTTC. Residues: CASSEEGLAGNEQYF. Using reference TRBV2 and TRBJ2-7 for the parts outside the CDR3, the full variable domain is EPEVTQTPSHQVTQMGQEVILRCVPISNHLYFYWYRQILGQKVEFLVSFYNNEISEKSEIFDDQFSVERPDGSNFTLKIRSTKLEDSAMYFCASSEEGLAGNEQYFGPGTRLTVT.